This section outlines one TCR beta chain sequence together with its context. Original processing notes: Estimation of nucleated cell counts relied on the amplification of reference gene primers. Only in-frame clones appear in the TCRdb table, and some are missing; sequencing was by immunoSEQ multiplex PCR. D and trimming were read from the DNA, whereas the V and J calls and clone size are those reported in that table. This sample has about 39,000 clones, with around 86% found just once. The source of the sample is a study of blood T cell repertoires in COVID-19. Study summary: The samples span acute and convalescent COVID-19 from the United States, Italy and Spain. T cells, B-cell-depleted T cells, or PBMCs provided the cDNA or gDNA that served as material.

V lost 6 bases, J lost 3 bases, and 14 bases stayed unmatched. Germline loops: CDR1 MDHEN, CDR2 SYDVKM. CDR3 length: 18 residues. The chain has TRBV28 and TRBJ2-3, with 11 bases aligning to TRBD2. The sequencing sample was made of peripheral blood. The source is a man aged 35-49 years with active COVID-19. CDR3 loop: CASSQGGLADEPTDTQYF. CDR3 coding DNA: TGTGCCAGCAGCCAGGGGGGACTAGCGGACGAGCCAACAGATACGCAGTATTTT.